This T cell receptor (beta chain) is from a study of cytomegalovirus exposure and HLA in healthy donors. The germline gives CDR1 MGHRA, CDR2 YSYEKL. Trimming stripped 4 bases from V and 9 bases from J, with 22 bases between. The CDR3 totals 16 residues. This PCR relied on a set of 60 Vbeta primers and 13 Jbeta primers. Generated by immunoSEQ multiplex PCR, the TCRdb table keeps only in-frame clones and is missing some. The sample holds around 230,000 clones; roughly 82% are singletons and the top ten take approximately 6%. This chain joins TRBV4-1 and TRBJ2-1; D may be TRBD2 (6 bases). Sequenced: PBMCs. The sequence came from a middle-aged man in good health and CMV-seropositive. The CDR3 is CASSRVLRDSSGEQFF. For the CDR3, the DNA is TGCGCCAGCAGCCGAGTACTCCGGGACTCCTCAGGTGAGCAGTTCTTC.